Below, 29 T cell receptor beta chains from the same sample are listed, as sequenced in a study of identical twins. TCRdb independently ran MiXCR on the 5' RACE reads; one entry per CDR3 protein. The sample contains 450,000 or so distinct CDR3 sequences, roughly 13% of which appear only once. A further study also used this sample, focusing on yellow fever vaccine responses in identical twins.

The sample taken for sequencing was CD4+ T cells sorted from blood. These receptors originate from a woman aged 18-30 years in good health.

This clonotype showed up just a few times. V is TRBV20-1 and J is TRBJ2-7, with D unresolved. V lost 0 bases and J 7 bases, leaving 7 bases between the germline ends. The CDR3 is 11 residues long. CDR1 is DFQATT, CDR2 SNEGSKA, per germline (reference sequence). The CDR3: CSARDLAEQYF. The CDR3 DNA sequence: TGCAGTGCTAGAGATTTGGCTGAGCAGTACTTC.

This sequence joins TRBV12-3 or TRBV12-4 and TRBJ2-7; no clear D gene. V was shortened by 3 bases and J by 4 bases, with 7 bases between the two germline ends. The CDR3 has 12 amino acids. The CDR3: CASSFVLYEQYF. DNA of the CDR3: TGTGCCAGCAGTTTCGTCTTATACGAGCAGTACTTC.

The chain employs TRBV11-2 and TRBJ2-3; 9 bases fit TRBD1. This CDR3 is built from 16 residues. With 1 base clipped from V and 2 bases from J, the junction kept 4 bases outside the gene matches. Germline loops: CDR1 SGHAT, CDR2 FQNNGV. CDR3 sequence reads: CASSLGGQGLTDTQYF. CDR3 in DNA: TGTGCCAGCAGCTTAGGGGGACAGGGCCTCACAGATACGCAGTATTTT.

This clonotype has more than one count but fewer than ten. The rearrangement uses TRBV2 and TRBJ2-1; weak D call: TRBD1 (5 bases). V was pared by 7 bases and J by 6 bases, with 10 bases between. Germline V gives CDR1 SNHLY, CDR2 FYNNEI. CDR3 length equals 12 residues. The CDR3 sequence is CASTAGPNEQFF. The CDR3 nucleotides read TGTGCCAGCACTGCAGGGCCCAATGAGCAGTTCTTC. Together with reference TRBV2 and TRBJ2-1, the CDR3 gives the full variable domain: EPEVTQTPSHQVTQMGQEVILRCVPISNHLYFYWYRQILGQKVEFLVSFYNNEISEKSEIFDDQFSVERPDGSNFTLKIRSTKLEDSAMYFCASTAGPNEQFFGPGTRLTVL.

Only a few counts were recorded for this clonotype. CDR3 in amino acids: CASSLVTRQLNSYEQYF. CDR3 bases: TGCGCCAGCAGCTTGGTAACCCGACAGCTTAATTCCTACGAGCAGTACTTC. The V gene is TRBV5-1, the J gene TRBJ2-7; possibly TRBD1 for D (5 bases). The V and J ends lost 0 bases and 1 base respectively, with 17 bases between them. The germline V gene encodes CDR1 SGHRS and CDR2 YFSETQ. The CDR3 consists of 17 residues.

The rearrangement links TRBV6-4 to TRBJ2-2; D may be TRBD1 (6 bases). CDR3 size: 16 residues. V was shortened by 5 bases and J by 0 bases, with 13 bases between the two germline ends. CDR1 is MRHNA and CDR2 is SNTAGT in the germline V gene. CDR3 in DNA: TGTGCCAGCAGTAAGAATAGGACAGCGAACACCGGGGAGCTGTTTTTT. This gives the protein CASSKNRTANTGELFF.

This clonotype was seen a handful of times. V is TRBV5-5 and J is TRBJ2-7, with D unclear. Between the trimmed V and J ends, which lost 3 bases and 4 bases, there was a span of 5 bases. The V gene's germline CDR1 is SGHKS and CDR2 YYEKEE (reference sequence). The CDR3 is 11 amino acids. Here the CDR3 DNA reads TGTGCCAGCAGCTATGATTACGAGCAGTACTTC. This sequence encodes CASSYDYEQYF.

This clonotype was observed many times. CDR3: CSASGQGVSNTGELFF. The CDR3 DNA is TGCAGCGCGTCCGGACAGGGGGTCTCGAACACCGGGGAGCTGTTTTTT. The rearrangement joins TRBV29-1 to TRBJ2-2, with 10 positions matching TRBD1. V shed 7 bases, J shed 0 bases, and the junction held 8 bases outside the gene matches. CDR1 and CDR2 (germline): SQVTM, ANQGSEA. The CDR3 sequence is 16 residues long.

This clonotype was seen a few times. The CDR3 is CASSQDGRAETQYF. The DNA for the CDR3 is TGTGCCAGCAGCCAGGACGGCAGGGCCGAGACCCAGTACTTC. J is TRBJ2-5 and V is TRBV7-3, with D possibly being TRBD1 (5 bases). The V and J ends lost 5 bases and 5 bases respectively, with 15 bases between them. The CDR3 has 14 residues. Germline values: CDR1 SGHTA, CDR2 FQGTGA. Looking up the rest from reference TRBV7-3 and TRBJ2-5 gives the full variable domain: GAGVSQTPSNKVTEKGKYVELRCDPISGHTALYWYRQSLGQGPEFLIYFQGTGAADDSGLPNDRFFAVRPEGSVSTLKIQRTERGDSAVYLCASSQDGRAETQYFGPGTRLLVL.

This clonotype appeared many times. V and J are TRBV12-3 or TRBV12-4 and TRBJ2-5; D is perhaps TRBD2 (5 bases). The CDR3 runs 12 residues. Trimming took off 9 bases at V and 3 bases at J, with 11 bases between the two ends. CDR3 nucleotides: TGTGCCAGGGCACTGGGAGAAGAGACCCAGTACTTC. It codes for CARALGEETQYF.

This clonotype was counted only a few times. The chain joins TRBV27 to TRBJ2-2, with 9 bases aligning to TRBD2. The CDR3 contains 15 residues. In germline, CDR1 is MNHEY, CDR2 SMNVEV (reference sequence). Trimming removed 2 bases from V and 4 bases from J; junction bases left unmatched: 2. The DNA of the CDR3 is TGTGCCAGCAGTTTAGCTAGCGGGGTCACCGGGGAGCTGTTTTTT. Its translation is CASSLASGVTGELFF.

This rearrangement joins TRBV6-2 or TRBV6-3 to TRBJ2-7; 7 positions agree with TRBD2. The V segment lost 4 bases and the J segment 4 bases; nucleotides outside the gene matches: 22. The CDR3 spans 19 residues. Germline assignment: CDR1 MNHEY and CDR2 SVGEGT. The chain's CDR3 is CASSFSSSGLELVRYEQYF. CDR3 DNA: TGTGCCAGCAGTTTTTCTTCTTCAGGACTAGAACTGGTTCGGTACGAGCAGTACTTC.

This clonotype was seen a few times. J is TRBJ2-7 and V is TRBV11-1, with 7 bases that match TRBD1. Germline assignment: CDR1 SGHAT and CDR2 FQDESV (reference sequence). After removal of 5 bases from V and 3 bases from J, the junction contained 7 bases not matched to a gene. The CDR3 totals 14 residues. The CDR3 DNA sequence: TGTGCCAGCAGCAATCGGGACAGAATCTACGAGCAGTACTTC. Amino acids: CASSNRDRIYEQYF.

This clonotype has a handful of counts. The gene calls are TRBV6-2 or TRBV6-3 and TRBJ2-7, with 11 bases that match TRBD1. Germline CDR1 MNHEY, CDR2 SVGEGT. The CDR3 contains 17 residues. Losses at the gene ends were 6 bases for V and 3 bases for J; bases not matched to a gene: 13. The CDR3 region has the DNA TGTGCCAGCAGCCCTAACCCCGGGACAGGGGGTTTCTACGAGCAGTACTTC. It encodes CASSPNPGTGGFYEQYF.

This chain uses TRBV12-3 or TRBV12-4 with TRBJ1-5; D not resolved. The CDR3 contains 13 residues. V lost 3 bases and J 5 bases, leaving 8 bases between the germline ends. The CDR3 spells CASSFSADQPQHF. In DNA, the CDR3 is TGTGCCAGCAGTTTCAGTGCAGATCAGCCCCAGCATTTT.

This clonotype has more than one count but fewer than ten. This chain uses TRBV20-1 with TRBJ2-7; the D is unclear. Trimming removed 0 bases from V and 0 bases from J, with 12 bases in between. Germline CDR1 and CDR2: DFQATT and SNEGSKA (reference sequence). The CDR3 consists of 15 residues. The CDR3 loop is CSARDVTRGSYEQYF. The CDR3 region has the DNA TGCAGTGCTAGAGATGTTACCAGAGGCTCCTACGAGCAGTACTTC.

This chain connects TRBV27 to TRBJ2-1; TRBD2 matches 9 bases. The trim removed 0 bases at V and 12 bases at J, leaving 6 bases unmatched. From germline, CDR1 is MNHEY and CDR2 SMNVEV (reference sequence). The length of the CDR3 is 14 residues. CDR3 residues: CASSLSGGGAWQFF. The CDR3 nucleotides read TGTGCCAGCAGTTTATCAGGCGGGGGGGCCTGGCAGTTCTTC.

This clonotype was seen only a few times. The genes are TRBV29-1 and TRBJ1-1; 7 bases fit TRBD1. CDR3 length equals 14 residues. The trim removed 2 bases at V and 5 bases at J, leaving 8 bases unmatched. Per germline, CDR1 SQVTM and CDR2 ANQGSEA. CDR3 coding DNA: TGCAGCGTTGAAAACAGGGGCCCTGGTACTGAAGCTTTCTTT. It specifies CSVENRGPGTEAFF.

J is TRBJ1-5 and V is TRBV28; no definite D call. This CDR3 region has 14 residues. V was pared by 3 bases and J by 2 bases, with 8 bases between. Germline V gene lookup returns CDR1 MDHEN and CDR2 SYDVKM. In DNA, the CDR3 is TGTGCCAGCAGTTTCGGGAGGGGCAATCAGCCCCAGCATTTT. Amino acids: CASSFGRGNQPQHF.

The chain joins TRBV7-2 to TRBJ1-1; D gene unclear. Per the germline V gene, CDR1 is SGHTA and CDR2 is FQGNSA. CDR3 length: 13 residues. Trimming stripped 3 bases from V and 4 bases from J, with 9 bases between. The CDR3 region is CASSFRLGTEAFF. CDR3 sequence (DNA): TGTGCCAGCAGCTTTCGACTAGGCACTGAAGCTTTCTTT. Using reference TRBV7-2 and TRBJ1-1 for the parts outside the CDR3, the full variable domain is GAGVSQSPSNKVTEKGKDVELRCDPISGHTALYWYRQSLGQGLEFLIYFQGNSAPDKSGLPSDRFSAERTGGSVSTLTIQRTQQEDSAVYLCASSFRLGTEAFFGQGTRLTVV.

The chain carries TRBV30 and TRBJ1-5; D may be TRBD1 (5 bases). The CDR3 sequence is 14 residues long. V lost 0 bases, J lost 0 bases, and 6 bases lay in between. Germline V gene sequence: CDR1 GTSNPN, CDR2 SVGIG (reference sequence). CDR3 coding DNA: TGTGCCTGGAGTGTGGGACGTAGCAATCAGCCCCAGCATTTT. The encoded protein is CAWSVGRSNQPQHF.

At least ten counts were recorded for this clonotype. CDR3 residues: CSARLTSQETQYF. CDR3 bases: TGCAGTGCTCGACTAACCAGCCAAGAGACCCAGTACTTC. This rearrangement joins TRBV20-1 to TRBJ2-5, with D possibly matching TRBD2 (5 bases). Germline V lookup: CDR1 DFQATT, CDR2 SNEGSKA (reference sequence). The V gene lost 5 bases and the J gene lost 1 base, with 11 bases spanning the gap. This CDR3 contains 13 residues.

The gene calls are TRBV3-1 and TRBJ1-5, with a weak D call TRBD1 (6 bases). The CDR3 extends over 15 amino acids. The germline V gene has CDR1 LGHDT and CDR2 YNNKEL (reference sequence). V was clipped by 0 bases and J by 3 bases, with 9 bases between them. CDR3 sequence (DNA): TGTGCCAGCAGCCAAGACCCAGGGGACAATCAGCCCCAGCATTTT. Its translation is CASSQDPGDNQPQHF.

This clonotype turned up a few times. The rearrangement joins TRBV7-9 to TRBJ2-1; no firm D call. This CDR3 has 16 amino acids. From germline, CDR1 is SEHNR and CDR2 FQNEAQ (reference sequence). The V end lost 5 bases, the J end lost 0 bases, and 14 bases lay between the germline ends. The CDR3 bases are TGTGCCAGCAGCCCTAACAAGGCAAGCTCCTACAATGAGCAGTTCTTC. Amino acid sequence: CASSPNKASSYNEQFF.

The sample holds a few counts of this clonotype. This chain links TRBV12-3 or TRBV12-4 with TRBJ1-5, with D possibly TRBD1 on 6 matching bases. Trimming took 7 bases from V and 1 from J, leaving 14 bases between them. CDR3 length equals 15 residues. The CDR3 nucleotides read TGTGCCAGCACTCTGGGGGGGCGAAGCAATCAGCCCCAGCATTTT. Its protein product is CASTLGGRSNQPQHF.

This clonotype was seen ten or more times. The chain links TRBV29-1 to TRBJ2-1; possible D gene TRBD2, 5 bases. The CDR3 consists of 12 residues. CDR1 SQVTM and CDR2 ANQGSEA come from the germline V gene. The V gene lost 5 bases and the J gene lost 2 bases, with 7 bases spanning the gap. The CDR3 DNA sequence: TGCAGCGTTCGGGAAGCCTACAATGAGCAGTTCTTC. This sequence encodes CSVREAYNEQFF.

This clonotype was found many times. The chain employs TRBV7-2 and TRBJ2-1, with 12 nucleotides matching TRBD1. After removal of 4 bases from V and 4 bases from J, the junction contained 5 bases not matched to a gene. This CDR3 region has 16 residues. In germline, CDR1 is SGHTA, CDR2 FQGNSA. CDR3 residues: CASSSRGQGAYNEQFF. Here the CDR3 DNA reads TGTGCCAGCAGCTCCCGGGGACAGGGGGCGTACAATGAGCAGTTCTTC.

The gene calls are TRBV28 and TRBJ1-2; perhaps TRBD1 as D (5 bases). The CDR3 length is 12 residues. Per the germline V gene, CDR1 is MDHEN and CDR2 is SYDVKM. V was cut by 7 bases and J by 8 bases, with 14 bases left in between. The chain's CDR3 is CASTYKGKGYTF. CDR3 nucleotide sequence: TGTGCCAGCACTTATAAGGGGAAGGGCTACACCTTC.

This chain joins TRBV2 and TRBJ2-2; D unclear. This CDR3 comprises 12 residues. V was cut by 2 bases and J by 7 bases, with 5 bases left in between. The germline gives CDR1 SNHLY, CDR2 FYNNEI. CDR3 sequence: CASSEWDGELFF. DNA of the CDR3: TGTGCCAGCAGTGAATGGGACGGGGAGCTGTTTTTT.